Sequencing of this TCR beta chain was carried out in a study of beta chain features in type 1 diabetes (dated by TCRdb to between 2017 and 2018). The study in broad terms: Mean age, gender distribution, total cell number and subset yield did not differ between patients and healthy donors. A total of 85 million to 110 million sorted cells were examined across all samples, and RNA yield correlated strongly with the number of cells per subset. The study compared the TCRB repertoires of sorted circulating CD4+ T cell subsets in recently diagnosed type 1 diabetes patients with those in matched healthy donors. Regulatory and stem cell-like memory subsets were isolated from only 8 patients and about eight healthy donors, whereas naive and central memory subsets came from all 30 or so donors. Paper-wide results and their limitations: A moderate but significant shortening of TCRB CDR3 length was observed in type 1 diabetes patients in all four CD4+ subsets. PCR may preferentially amplify shorter templates, but because patient and control samples were amplified and corrected together, any resulting skew would affect both groups equally. At VDJ recombination sites, patients with type 1 diabetes made fewer insertions and deleted more nucleotides, a pattern implying thymic rearrangement abnormalities. Because cDNA was sequenced instead of genomic DNA, highly expressing activated cells could be over-represented, though the groups showed no difference in activation or CD3 levels. Naive, central memory and regulatory TCRB repertoires appeared more similar among patients than among healthy donors. Only small numbers of individuals were included in the HLA sub-analyses, which left unresolved whether HLA type had any influence on TCRB rearrangement.

From each donor, a single peripheral blood sample of around 120 mL on average was drawn into heparinised tubes. Naive, central memory, regulatory and stem cell-like memory CD4+ T cells were sorted on a BD FACSAria II using a panel including CD45RO, CCR7, CD25, CD127, CD95 and CD27. Every sorted population had a purity above 95%. PBMCs were isolated immediately by Lymphoprep density gradient centrifugation and stained directly without culture. So that batch effects would be minimized, each experiment stained and sorted samples in pairs, pairing one healthy donor with one patient. All of the isolated RNA was reverse transcribed with the High Capacity cDNA Reverse Transcription Kit, so expressed TCRB transcripts were sequenced. Naive, central memory and regulatory T cell samples underwent deep immunoSEQ sequencing, averaging around 4 million total reads per sample. Sorted cells were lysed in RLT buffer, and RNA was extracted using DNase-treated RNeasy Micro or Mini kits according to cell number. Each cell subset was processed on its own to prevent cross-contamination, while patient and healthy donor samples were processed together. TCRB sequences were amplified from cDNA with the immunoSEQ multiplex PCR, producing 87-bp fragments spanning the CDR3 region. Sequencing of the amplicons was performed on the Illumina HiSeq platform. Regarding the original processing steps: Synthetic template baselines were used to correct PCR bias computationally, reads within Hamming distance 2 were collapsed, and singletons that could not be merged were discarded. Reads were aligned against IMGT to assign V, D and J genes, CDR3 length and insertions or deletions at six rearrangement sites. Within each subset, clonotype counts were normalized to sorted cell number, and only after that were true diversity and Gini coefficients computed with the tcR R package. The overlap coefficient, calculated on TCRB nucleotide sequences, was used to measure repertoire sharing. TCRdb mirrors the immuneACCESS table, restricted to in-frame sequences. Some clones are absent from its copies; in checked studies, under half trace to an unresolved V gene, and the reason for the others is unknown. V and J calls and clone size are those listed in that table; D and trimming were worked out from the DNA. This sample has 150,000 to 200,000 clones in its table, and less than 9.5% of those were observed once. The leading ten clones occupy roughly 2.5% of the sample.

Only a few counts were recorded for this clone. Its antigen is not yet known. Base qualities are not at hand, and no much larger clone is one base apart. What was sequenced was central memory CD4+ T cells from blood. The clonotype was recovered from a woman aged 18-29 years in good health.

CDR3 region: CASSQDWRSTDTQYF. The DNA sequence is TGTGCCAGCAGCCAAGATTGGCGGAGCACAGATACGCAGTATTTT. This chain joins TRBV7-9 to TRBJ2-3; the D gene cannot be resolved reliably. Trimming at the junction amounts to 5 bases on V and 0 bases on J, and the germline ends lie 12 bases apart. Taken from the germline V gene (reference sequence), the CDR1 and CDR2 loops are SEHNR and FQNEAQ. The CDR3 runs 15 amino acids, cysteine and phenylalanine included. The only DNA kept is the CDR3, 45 bases in frame from the first base. Joined to the reference TRBV7-9 and TRBJ2-3 proteins, this CDR3 gives the full variable domain: DTGVSQNPRHKITKRGQNVTFRCDPISEHNRLYWYRQTLGQGPEFLTYFQNEAQLEKSRLLSDRFSAERPKGSFSTLEIQRTEQGDSAMYLCASSQDWRSTDTQYFGPGTRLTVL.